These 30 T cell receptor beta chains originate from one sample sequenced in a study of long-term antiretroviral therapy in people with HIV. Sequencing relied on immunoSEQ assay v3.0, run at survey level. Clones were read by immunoSEQ multiplex PCR, and TCRdb kept only the in-frame ones, dropping some. The repertoire holds 35,000 to 55,000 clones, with about 96% as singletons. This specimen was unsorted PBMCs, taken 3.7 years after starting antiretroviral therapy. Every receptor here comes from a woman in her 50s with HIV.

The chain carries TRBV11-1 and TRBJ1-4, with D possibly matching TRBD1 (6 bases). V lost 5 bases, J lost 8 bases, and 18 bases lay in between. The CDR3 loop spans 15 amino acids. CDR1 and CDR2 (germline): SGHAT, FQDESV (reference sequence). In DNA, the CDR3 is TGTGCCAGCAGCCTACTACCGGACAGCAGCGAAAAACTGTTTTTT. It encodes CASSLLPDSSEKLFF.

V is TRBV5-1 and J is TRBJ2-5; D unclear. CDR1 is SGHRS and CDR2 is YFSETQ in the germline V gene. Trimming pared 0 bases from V and 0 bases from J, leaving 6 bases between. The length of the CDR3 is 14 residues. CDR3 in DNA: TGCGCCAGCAGCTTGGGATGGTACCAAGAGACCCAGTACTTC. It translates to CASSLGWYQETQYF.

The V and J genes are TRBV7-2 and TRBJ2-3; TRBD2 matches at 9 bases. Germline CDR1 reads SGHTA; CDR2 reads FQGNSA. This CDR3 has 16 residues. The ends lost 0 bases at V and 8 bases at J; junction bases unmatched: 9. The CDR3 bases are TGTGCCAGCAGCTTAGCCGGCGGGGGGGCGTCGGTTACGCAGTATTTT. Translation: CASSLAGGGASVTQYF.

The CDR3 reads CASSFNRMPYGYTF. The CDR3 region has the DNA TGCGCCAGCAGCTTCAACAGAATGCCCTATGGCTACACCTTC. V usage is TRBV5-1 and J usage is TRBJ1-2; D uncertain. V was cut by 2 bases and J by 4 bases, with 12 bases left in between. CDR3 size: 14 residues. Per germline, CDR1 SGHRS and CDR2 YFSETQ.

This chain joins TRBV27 and TRBJ1-6, with 8 bases identical to TRBD1. This CDR3 contains 16 residues. Germline V lookup: CDR1 MNHEY, CDR2 SMNVEV (reference sequence). The V and J ends lost 4 bases and 0 bases, in that order; junction bases with no gene match: 2. DNA for the CDR3: TGTGCCAGCAGTTCCGACAGGGGCTCCTATAATTCACCCCTCCACTTT. This codes for CASSSDRGSYNSPLHF.

The chain links TRBV7-2 to TRBJ1-1; weak D call: TRBD1 (5 bases). CDR1 is SGHTA and CDR2 is FQGNSA in the germline V gene. This CDR3 contains 13 residues. Deletions cut 4 bases from V and 1 base from J, with 7 bases between. CDR3 loop: CASSSGPNTEAFF. The CDR3 DNA sequence: TGTGCCAGCAGCTCGGGACCGAACACTGAAGCTTTCTTT.

The rearrangement joins TRBV19 to TRBJ1-2; TRBD1 might be the D (6 bases). CDR3 length: 13 amino acids. Trimming cost V 6 bases and J 4 bases, with 12 bases left between them. The germline gives CDR1 LNHDA, CDR2 SQIVND (reference sequence). DNA for the CDR3: TGTGCCAGTAGCTCCGGGACACTCTATGGCTACACCTTC. Residues: CASSSGTLYGYTF.

In its sample, this clone was seen once. The rearrangement joins TRBV11-3 to TRBJ2-1; 10 nucleotides agree with TRBD2. Germline V gene data show CDR1 as SGHNT and CDR2 as YENEEA. This CDR3 has 15 residues. J lost 2 bases, V lost 5 bases, and 3 bases had no gene match. CDR3 sequence reads: CASSQLAGPYNEQFF. The CDR3 coding sequence is TGTGCCAGCAGCCAACTAGCGGGGCCCTACAATGAGCAGTTCTTC.

This chain links TRBV7-3 with TRBJ2-2; D possibly corresponds to TRBD1 (6 bases). The CDR3 extends over 16 amino acids. Trimming cost V 1 base and J 1 base, with 10 bases left between them. Germline loops: CDR1 SGHTA, CDR2 FQGTGA. DNA for the CDR3: TGTGCCAGCAGCTTAAGACAGGCACTGAACACCGGGGAGCTGTTTTTT. It yields the protein CASSLRQALNTGELFF. The variable domain in full, completed from reference TRBV7-3 and TRBJ2-2, reads GAGVSQTPSNKVTEKGKYVELRCDPISGHTALYWYRQSLGQGPEFLIYFQGTGAADDSGLPNDRFFAVRPEGSVSTLKIQRTERGDSAVYLCASSLRQALNTGELFFGEGSRLTVL.

The rearrangement uses TRBV7-2 and TRBJ1-2, with 8 bases that match TRBD1. Germline CDR1 SGHTA, CDR2 FQGNSA. Unmatched junction bases numbered 5, after V lost 1 base and J lost 7 bases. The CDR3 totals 14 residues. The CDR3: CASSLDRGAPGYTF. Written as DNA, the CDR3 is TGTGCCAGCAGCTTAGACAGGGGGGCTCCTGGCTACACCTTC.

The CDR3 region is CASSLAGQGGETQYF. CDR3 sequence (DNA): TGCGCCAGCAGTCTCGCTGGCCAGGGTGGAGAGACCCAGTACTTC. This chain links TRBV5-1 with TRBJ2-5; tentative D call: TRBD1 (5 bases). The CDR3 runs 15 residues. Trimming took off 5 bases at V and 4 bases at J, with 18 bases between the two ends. Germline CDR1 reads SGHRS; CDR2 reads YFSETQ.

The chain couples TRBV6-1 to TRBJ2-1; a possible D gene is TRBD1 (6 bases). The CDR3 extends over 16 amino acids. CDR1 is MNHNS and CDR2 is SASEGT in the germline V gene. V lost 2 bases and J lost 6, with 17 bases in between. The CDR3 loop reads CASSERMGQGLNEQFF. DNA for the CDR3: TGTGCCAGCAGTGAACGGATGGGGCAGGGGCTCAATGAGCAGTTCTTC.

J is TRBJ1-6 and V is TRBV19; possible D gene TRBD1, 5 bases. Trimming took 1 base from V and 9 from J, leaving 13 bases between them. Germline-derived CDR1 and CDR2 are LNHDA and SQIVND (reference sequence). This CDR3 is 15 amino acids long. The CDR3 region is CASSIAGDGTSPLHF. The CDR3 DNA sequence: TGTGCCAGTAGTATAGCGGGGGACGGGACTTCACCCCTCCACTTT.

The chain is built from TRBV27 and TRBJ2-7; D gene uncertain. This CDR3 has 14 residues. Germline CDR1 is MNHEY and CDR2 is SMNVEV (reference sequence). Deletions cut 3 bases from V and 0 bases from J, with 9 bases between. As DNA, the CDR3 is TGTGCCAGCAGTTTTAGGACGGACTCCTACGAGCAGTACTTC. Translated: CASSFRTDSYEQYF.

The chain links TRBV7-2 to TRBJ1-5; tentatively, D is TRBD1 (6 bases). The germline gives CDR1 SGHTA, CDR2 FQGNSA. The V and J ends lost 0 bases and 3 bases respectively, with 9 bases between them. The CDR3 covers 15 residues. The CDR3 here is CASSLADSFNQPQHF. CDR3 in DNA: TGTGCCAGCAGCTTAGCGGACAGCTTCAATCAGCCCCAGCATTTT.

This rearrangement joins TRBV10-3 to TRBJ2-7; D remains ambiguous. Germline CDR1 ENHRY, CDR2 SYGVKD. Trimming stripped 6 bases from V and 2 bases from J, with 11 bases between. CDR3 length: 13 amino acids. The CDR3, as DNA: TGTGCCATCAGCCTGGGTGACACCTACGAGCAGTACTTC. Its protein is CAISLGDTYEQYF.

The chain is built from TRBV10-3 and TRBJ1-5; 7 bases map to TRBD1. Germline lookup yields CDR1 ENHRY and CDR2 SYGVKD. J gave up 7 bases and V 9 bases, and 6 bases lay outside the gene matches. The CDR3 has 12 amino acids. The DNA for the CDR3 is TGTGCCATAGGGACAGAGAGCCAGCCCCAGCATTTT. Translation gives CAIGTESQPQHF.

V usage is TRBV2 and J usage is TRBJ2-5; maybe TRBD1 (6 bases). The CDR3 spans 13 residues. V was shortened by 6 bases and J by 7 bases, with 15 bases between the two germline ends. The germline V gene encodes CDR1 SNHLY and CDR2 FYNNEI. The CDR3 region has the DNA TGTGCCAGCAGCCTGGGACAATATGGGACCCAGTACTTC. Protein sequence: CASSLGQYGTQYF. Based on the CDR3 plus reference TRBV2 and TRBJ2-5, the full variable domain is EPEVTQTPSHQVTQMGQEVILRCVPISNHLYFYWYRQILGQKVEFLVSFYNNEISEKSEIFDDQFSVERPDGSNFTLKIRSTKLEDSAMYFCASSLGQYGTQYFGPGTRLLVL.

In this sample, this clone turned up once. The rearrangement uses TRBV2 and TRBJ2-7; D is unresolved. This CDR3 comprises 14 residues. V dropped 2 bases and J dropped 3 bases, with 11 bases sitting between them. Germline CDR1 SNHLY, CDR2 FYNNEI. For the CDR3, the DNA is TGTGCCAGCAGTGAACAGGCGGCCTACTACGAGCAGTACTTC. Its translation is CASSEQAAYYEQYF. Together with reference TRBV2 and TRBJ2-7, the CDR3 gives the full variable domain: EPEVTQTPSHQVTQMGQEVILRCVPISNHLYFYWYRQILGQKVEFLVSFYNNEISEKSEIFDDQFSVERPDGSNFTLKIRSTKLEDSAMYFCASSEQAAYYEQYFGPGTRLTVT.

J is TRBJ1-5 and V is TRBV5-5; TRBD1 is a possible D gene (6 bases). This CDR3 region has 13 residues. CDR1 and CDR2 from the germline V gene are SGHKS and YYEKEE (reference sequence). V was pared by 4 bases and J by 10 bases, with 15 bases between. The CDR3 nucleotides are TGTGCCAGCAGCCCGACAGGAATTGAACCCCAGCATTTT. Its translation: CASSPTGIEPQHF.

This chain uses TRBV15 with TRBJ2-3; no definite D call. This CDR3 spans 14 amino acids. The germline CDR1 and CDR2 sequences are LNHNV and YYDKDF (reference sequence). With 0 bases removed from V and 5 bases from J, the gap between germline ends came to 9 bases. CDR3 residues: CATSRDRHQDTQYF. The CDR3, as DNA: TGTGCCACCAGCAGAGATCGACATCAAGATACGCAGTATTTT.

The chain couples TRBV10-3 to TRBJ2-3, with D maybe TRBD2 (6 bases). V was clipped by 0 bases and J by 4 bases, with 14 bases between them. The CDR3 spans 16 residues. Germline-derived CDR1 and CDR2 are ENHRY and SYGVKD. The CDR3 nucleotides are TGTGCCATCAGTGAGTCGGGCGCGGGGAGTGCAGATACGCAGTATTTT. Its translation: CAISESGAGSADTQYF.

The chain joins TRBV29-1 to TRBJ2-7; D perhaps matches TRBD2 (6 bases). The CDR3 has 13 amino acids. The V end was cut by 4 bases, the J end by 1 base, with 11 bases between. Germline V CDR1 and CDR2: SQVTM, ANQGSEA. The CDR3 sequence: CSVGGGGSYEQYF. DNA for the CDR3: TGCAGCGTTGGTGGTGGGGGGTCCTACGAGCAGTACTTC.

V gene TRBV5-4 combines with J gene TRBJ2-7; 9 bases map to TRBD1. The CDR3 is made up of 15 amino acids. The germline CDR1 and CDR2 sequences are SGHNT and YYREEE (reference sequence). V shed 4 bases and J 5 bases; nucleotides not matched to a gene: 10. The DNA for the CDR3 is TGTGCCAGCAGCGAGGCTGGGACAGGGCGCCACGAGCAGTACTTC. This translates into CASSEAGTGRHEQYF.

The V call is TRBV19, the J call TRBJ1-5; tentatively, D is TRBD1 (6 bases). This CDR3 contains 14 residues. The germline gives CDR1 LNHDA, CDR2 SQIVND (reference sequence). V shed 3 bases and J shed 8 bases, with 14 bases lying between them. The CDR3 DNA follows: TGTGCCAGTAGTATCAGGGGAATGTCGGAGCCCCAGCATTTT. Translation gives CASSIRGMSEPQHF.

The V gene is TRBV6-5, the J gene TRBJ1-6; D might be TRBD1 (5 bases). V was clipped by 0 bases and J by 7 bases, with 7 bases between them. Germline V gene data show CDR1 as MNHEY and CDR2 as SVGAGI. This CDR3 spans 14 amino acids. The CDR3 region has the DNA TGTGCCAGCAGTTACTCGCCAGGGAATTCACCCCTCCACTTT. Translating it yields CASSYSPGNSPLHF.

Here the CDR3 DNA reads TGCGCCAGCAGCACCGGGACCACTAGCACAGATACGCAGTATTTT. This sequence encodes CASSTGTTSTDTQYF. The rearrangement joins TRBV5-1 to TRBJ2-3, with D perhaps being TRBD1 or TRBD2 (5 bases each). The V end lost 4 bases, the J end lost 0 bases, and 12 bases lay between the germline ends. CDR3 size: 15 residues. The germline V gene has CDR1 SGHRS and CDR2 YFSETQ.

CDR3 bases: TGCGCCAGCAGCCCGGAGCGGGCGGATACGCAGTATTTT. This encodes CASSPERADTQYF. The chain recombines TRBV5-1 with TRBJ2-3, with D possibly being TRBD2 (6 bases). The CDR3 is made up of 13 amino acids. Germline V gene sequence: CDR1 SGHRS, CDR2 YFSETQ. Trimming left V 4 bases short and J 6 bases short, with 12 bases between.

CDR3 protein: CASSSRYGYTF. The CDR3 bases are TGTGCCAGTAGTTCCAGATATGGCTACACCTTC. The chain carries TRBV19 and TRBJ1-2; D ambiguous. Trimming took 5 bases from V and 5 from J, leaving 6 bases between them. The germline V gene encodes CDR1 LNHDA and CDR2 SQIVND (reference sequence). The CDR3 covers 11 residues.

The V gene is TRBV6-5, the J gene TRBJ1-1, with TRBD1 matching 7 bases. CDR1 is MNHEY, CDR2 SVGAGI, per germline. The CDR3 loop spans 14 amino acids. V was pared by 5 bases and J by 4 bases, with 7 bases of the junction left unmatched. CDR3 DNA: TGTGCCAGCAGTCTAGGGGGCGAGGGCACTGAAGCTTTCTTT. Protein sequence: CASSLGGEGTEAFF.